This T cell receptor (beta chain) was identified during a study of blood T cell repertoires in COVID-19. Study information: From the United States, Italy and Spain came samples of acute and convalescent COVID-19. Nucleic acid was either cDNA or gDNA, and it came from T cells, B-cell-depleted T cells, or PBMCs.

The germline gives CDR1 SNHLY, CDR2 FYNNEI. V lost 10 bases and J lost 4; bases outside the gene matches: 5. CDR3 length: 12 amino acids. In the authors' methods: From reference gene primer amplification, estimates of nucleated cell counts were derived. Only in-frame clones appear in the TCRdb table, and some are missing; sequencing was by immunoSEQ multiplex PCR. The DNA gave D and trimming, while V, J and clone size come from that table. The table lists fewer than 250,000 clones, 88% of them singletons. Cohorts were assigned according to the clinical history that participants reported. The TCR comes from a woman in her forties or fifties with acute COVID-19. The chain couples TRBV2 to TRBJ2-3, with 7 nucleotides matching TRBD2. The sample comprised PBMCs or T cells enriched from blood (not recorded which). The CDR3 sequence: CATAGMSDTQYF. CDR3 DNA sequence: TGTGCCACAGCGGGAATGTCAGATACGCAGTATTTT.